Each of the 17 T cell receptor beta chains below was sequenced from the same sample in a study of CD4+ T cells in melanoma. The table came from immunoSEQ multiplex PCR; TCRdb's copy has only in-frame clones and leaves some out. The table has about 10,000 clones, around 70% seen once; the top ten hold less than 15%. Sequenced material: cells from a culture (not recorded whether cultured in vitro). The receptors stem from a human donor with melanoma.

The rearrangement joins TRBV7-9 to TRBJ1-2; no clear D gene. CDR1 SEHNR and CDR2 FQNEAQ come from the germline V gene (reference sequence). The CDR3 totals 15 residues. V gave up 1 base and J gave up 2 bases, with 11 bases separating them. The DNA for the CDR3 is TGTGCCAGCAGCTTAGGGAGTTACGGGAACTATGGCTACACCTTC. It codes for CASSLGSYGNYGYTF.

The chain combines TRBV12-5 with TRBJ2-5; 10 bases fit TRBD2. Unmatched junction bases numbered 12, after V lost 3 bases and J lost 2 bases. This CDR3 has 18 amino acids. Germline loops: CDR1 LGHNT, CDR2 FRNRAP. The CDR3 sequence: CASGFQSKRSGGQETQYF. As DNA, the CDR3 is TGTGCTAGTGGTTTCCAGTCAAAACGTAGCGGGGGGCAAGAGACCCAGTACTTC.

The chain links TRBV6-1 to TRBJ1-3; D unresolved. CDR1 is MNHNS and CDR2 is SASEGT in the germline V gene. V was pared by 7 bases and J by 7 bases, with 14 bases between. The CDR3 sequence is 13 residues long. CDR3 in amino acids: CASNPGRTNTIYF. CDR3 sequence (DNA): TGTGCCAGCAACCCGGGTCGAACTAACACCATATATTTT.

On this clone itself: The germline gene is not matched at one end of the junction; a read error may be the cause. The chain joins TRBV28 to TRBJ2-1; 15 bases are a match to TRBD2. Germline assignment: CDR1 MDHEN and CDR2 SYDVKM. The length of the CDR3 is 17 residues. The CDR3 here is CASNEGGTSGGYNEQFF. The CDR3 DNA reads TGTGCCAGCAACGAGGGCGGGACTAGCGGGGGGTACAACGAGCAGTTCTTC.

The J gene is TRBJ1-1, the V gene TRBV9; 8 nucleotides align to TRBD1. Germline V CDR1 and CDR2: SGDLS, YYNGEE. V lost 4 bases to trimming and J lost 8 bases; unmatched junction nucleotides: 13. This CDR3 spans 15 amino acids. The CDR3 sequence: CASSPLGSNRGEAFF. As DNA, the CDR3 is TGTGCCAGCAGCCCCTTGGGTTCAAACAGGGGGGAAGCTTTCTTT.

The rearrangement joins TRBV9 to TRBJ2-1; 9 nucleotides align to TRBD1. Germline V gene lookup returns CDR1 SGDLS and CDR2 YYNGEE. V lost 0 bases and J lost 6; bases outside the gene matches: 4. This CDR3 has 15 residues. CDR3 sequence: CASSVVGDRANEQFF. CDR3 in DNA: TGTGCCAGCAGCGTAGTAGGGGACAGGGCCAATGAGCAGTTCTTC.

This chain uses TRBV10-2 with TRBJ2-5, with D perhaps assigned TRBD1 or TRBD2 (6 bases each). The CDR3 has 15 residues. CDR1 is WSHSY, CDR2 SAAADI, per germline. The ends were cut back, 8 bases at V and 5 bases at J, with 21 bases in the middle. CDR3: CASQRFQEGVETQYF. In DNA, the CDR3 is TGCGCCAGCCAACGATTCCAGGAGGGGGTGGAGACCCAGTACTTC.

This chain links TRBV19 with TRBJ1-2, with D possibly TRBD1 on 5 matching bases. This CDR3 has 12 residues. The V and J ends lost 5 bases and 4 bases respectively, with 8 bases between them. Germline-derived CDR1 and CDR2 are LNHDA and SQIVND (reference sequence). CDR3 region: CASSRGTYGYTF. The DNA of the CDR3 is TGTGCCAGTAGTCGGGGGACCTATGGCTACACCTTC.

The chain recombines TRBV18 with TRBJ1-1; 8 bases are shared with TRBD1. J was trimmed by 6 bases and V by 3 bases; bases with no gene match: 3. This CDR3 contains 13 residues. Germline V lookup: CDR1 KGHSH, CDR2 LQKENI. DNA of the CDR3: TGTGCCAGCTCACCGGGACAGGTTGCTGAAGCTTTCTTT. This encodes CASSPGQVAEAFF. Supplemented by reference TRBV18 and TRBJ1-1, the full variable domain reads NAGVMQNPRHLVRRRGQEARLRCSPMKGHSHVYWYRQLPEEGLKFMVYLQKENIIDESGMPKERFSAEFPKEGPSILRIQQVVRGDSAAYFCASSPGQVAEAFFGQGTRLTVV.

This rearrangement joins TRBV5-4 to TRBJ1-2, with D perhaps matching TRBD1 (6 bases). This CDR3 is 14 amino acids long. V was clipped by 5 bases and J by 6 bases, with 17 bases between them. The V gene's germline CDR1 is SGHNT and CDR2 YYREEE (reference sequence). In nucleotides, the CDR3 is TGTGCCAGCAGACCGGGGGCGGAAATCCATGGCTACACCTTC. It translates to CASRPGAEIHGYTF.

The V call is TRBV10-2, the J call TRBJ1-1, with TRBD1 matching 7 bases. This CDR3 is 14 amino acids long. With V trimmed by 6 bases and J by 6 bases, 10 bases remained unmatched. Germline CDR1 WSHSY, CDR2 SAAADI. CDR3 amino acids: CASRRGRGVAEAFF. The CDR3 nucleotides read TGCGCCAGCAGAAGGGGCAGGGGGGTCGCTGAAGCTTTCTTT.

This rearrangement joins TRBV5-6 to TRBJ1-5; D is possibly TRBD1 (5 bases). The CDR3 loop spans 17 amino acids. CDR1 is SGHDT, CDR2 YYEEEE, per germline. Trimming left V 0 bases short and J 1 base short, with 14 bases between. The CDR3 DNA follows: TGTGCCAGCAGCTTGGAGGGCAGGGAAGGGAGCAATCAGCCCCAGCATTTT. Its translation is CASSLEGREGSNQPQHF.

This clone was seen a handful of times. The genes are TRBV10-1 and TRBJ2-3, with D tentatively TRBD1 (5 bases). Trimming took off 4 bases at V and 0 bases at J, with 11 bases between the two ends. CDR1 and CDR2 (germline): WNHNN, SYGVQD (reference sequence). The CDR3 has 15 residues. CDR3 sequence (DNA): TGCGCCAGCAGTGGGGGCGACAGAAGCACAGATACGCAGTATTTT. Its translation: CASSGGDRSTDTQYF.

The chain is built from TRBV30 and TRBJ1-6; perhaps TRBD1 as D (5 bases). V was trimmed by 2 bases and J by 13 bases, leaving 15 bases between them. This CDR3 is built from 13 residues. In germline, CDR1 is GTSNPN, CDR2 SVGIG (reference sequence). For the CDR3, the DNA is TGTGCCTGGAGTCGGGACTCAGCGGCCCCCCTCCACTTT. This translates into CAWSRDSAAPLHF.

The V call is TRBV7-9, the J call TRBJ1-4; D perhaps matches TRBD1 (5 bases). Trimming stripped 5 bases from V and 7 bases from J, with 20 bases between. Germline V gene sequence: CDR1 SEHNR, CDR2 FQNEAQ (reference sequence). The CDR3 consists of 16 residues. CDR3 coding DNA: TGTGCCAGCAGCCCCTTAGGAGGGGCAGGGAGTGAAAAACTGTTTTTT. Translation gives CASSPLGGAGSEKLFF.

V gene TRBV18 combines with J gene TRBJ2-3; D is unclear. Trimming shortened V by 0 bases and J by 4 bases, and 8 bases separated the two germline ends. This CDR3 spans 14 amino acids. Germline V gene data show CDR1 as KGHSH and CDR2 as LQKENI. CDR3 protein: CASSPPSVADTQYF. The CDR3 region has the DNA TGTGCCAGCTCACCACCCTCTGTTGCAGATACGCAGTATTTT. Full variable domain (outside the CDR3, taken from reference TRBV18 and TRBJ2-3): NAGVMQNPRHLVRRRGQEARLRCSPMKGHSHVYWYRQLPEEGLKFMVYLQKENIIDESGMPKERFSAEFPKEGPSILRIQQVVRGDSAAYFCASSPPSVADTQYFGPGTRLTVL.

CDR3 nucleotide sequence: TGTGCCAGCAGTGAATATGGACAGGGGTACGAGCAGTACTTC. Its translation is CASSEYGQGYEQYF. V gene TRBV6-1 combines with J gene TRBJ2-7; 9 bases line up with TRBD1. The CDR3 consists of 14 residues. The V and J ends lost 2 bases and 4 bases, in that order; junction bases with no gene match: 3. CDR1 MNHNS and CDR2 SASEGT come from the germline V gene.